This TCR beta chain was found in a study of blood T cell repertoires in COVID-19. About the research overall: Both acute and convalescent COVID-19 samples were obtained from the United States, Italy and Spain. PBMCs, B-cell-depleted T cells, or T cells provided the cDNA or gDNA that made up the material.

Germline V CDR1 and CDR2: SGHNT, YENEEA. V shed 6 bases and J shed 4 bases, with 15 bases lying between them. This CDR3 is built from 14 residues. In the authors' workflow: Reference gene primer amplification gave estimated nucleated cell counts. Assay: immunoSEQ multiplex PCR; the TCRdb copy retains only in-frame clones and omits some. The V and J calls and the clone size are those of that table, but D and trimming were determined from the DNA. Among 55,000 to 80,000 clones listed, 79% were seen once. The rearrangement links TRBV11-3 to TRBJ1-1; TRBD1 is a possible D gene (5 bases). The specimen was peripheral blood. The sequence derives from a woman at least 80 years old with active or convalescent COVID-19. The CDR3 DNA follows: TGTGCCAGCAGGGGGCCGGGGGGGACCACTGAAGCTTTCTTT. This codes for CASRGPGGTTEAFF.